This T cell receptor beta chain was captured by sequencing in a study of monozygotic twins with inflammatory bowel disease. The CDR3 loop spans 14 amino acids. CDR1 is KGHSH and CDR2 is LQKENI in the germline V gene. UMIs bearing a 6-nucleotide sample barcode were added through template switching. For each CDR3 protein, TCRdb gives one entry from its re-call of the 5' RACE reads, without DNA. The table gives approximately 400,000 distinct CDR3 sequences; the top ten clones make up approximately 2.3% of it. This TCR derives from a human donor with ulcerative colitis or Crohn's disease, or a healthy co-twin of an affected twin (not recorded which). Sequencing was carried out using blood. The chain combines TRBV18 with TRBJ1-5; the D gene TCRdb calls, TRBD1, cannot be checked with no DNA. The CDR3 is CASSRPGTGEPQHF.